The 14 T cell receptor beta chains below come from one sample, sequenced in a study of control samples from healthy donors and cancer patients. The table came from immunoSEQ multiplex PCR; TCRdb's copy has only in-frame clones and leaves some out. Here the sample spans around 140,000 clones, 90% to 95% being singletons. Sequenced input: blood. The receptors were sampled from a man between 18 and 35 years old in good health.

V gene TRBV27 combines with J gene TRBJ1-6; D remains ambiguous. The CDR3 has 17 amino acids. The germline V and J ends were trimmed by 1 base and 9 bases, with 19 bases remaining between them. Germline CDR1 and CDR2: MNHEY and SMNVEV (reference sequence). In DNA form, the CDR3 reads TGTGCCAGCAGTTTATGGGCGGCCGTAAGCGTAGGTTCACCCCTCCACTTT. Translating it yields CASSLWAAVSVGSPLHF.

The chain employs TRBV10-3 and TRBJ1-3; no reliable D call. Trimming removed 5 bases at V and 0 bases at J, with 11 bases between. The germline V gene encodes CDR1 ENHRY and CDR2 SYGVKD. CDR3 length: 15 residues. The CDR3 sequence: CAISYRTASGNTIYF. In DNA, the CDR3 is TGTGCCATCAGTTACCGGACGGCCTCTGGAAACACCATATATTTT.

The chain carries TRBV7-8 and TRBJ2-5, with TRBD2 as a possible D gene (6 bases). Germline V lookup: CDR1 SGHVS, CDR2 FQNEAQ. The V gene lost 6 bases and the J gene lost 2 bases, with 10 bases spanning the gap. There are 13 residues in the CDR3. The CDR3 region has the DNA TGTGCCAGCAGTCAAGGGACTCAAGAGACCCAGTACTTC. Residues: CASSQGTQETQYF. The full variable domain, rest sourced from reference TRBV7-8 and TRBJ2-5, is GAGVSQSPRYKVAKRGQDVALRCDPISGHVSLFWYQQALGQGPEFLTYFQNEAQLDKSGLPSDRFFAERPEGSVSTLKIQRTQQEDSAVYLCASSQGTQETQYFGPGTRLLVL.

This clone showed up just a few times. The V and J genes are TRBV5-6 and TRBJ1-5; the D gene is possibly TRBD1 (5 bases). The V end was cut by 4 bases, the J end by 6 bases, with 14 bases between. CDR1 SGHDT and CDR2 YYEEEE come from the germline V gene. CDR3 size: 14 residues. In nucleotides, the CDR3 is TGTGCCAGCAGCCTGGTGGGGGTTGGTCAGCCCCAGCATTTT. Translating it yields CASSLVGVGQPQHF.

The chain is built from TRBV12-3 or TRBV12-4 and TRBJ2-7; D not resolved. Deletions cut 2 bases from V and 6 bases from J, with 5 bases between. The CDR3 covers 11 residues. The CDR3 nucleotides read TGTGCCAGCAGTTTACGAATCGAGCAGTACTTC. It is translated as CASSLRIEQYF.

This chain links TRBV6-2 or TRBV6-3 with TRBJ2-7; D not resolved. CDR1 MNHEY and CDR2 SVGEGT come from the germline V gene. The CDR3 length is 11 residues. With 5 bases removed from V and 7 bases from J, the gap between germline ends came to 9 bases. The CDR3 DNA reads TGTGCCAGCAGTCAGACCTGGGAGCAGTACTTC. This gives the protein CASSQTWEQYF.

This sequence joins TRBV5-4 and TRBJ2-3, with D tentatively TRBD1 or TRBD2 (5 bases each). V lost 4 bases and J lost 1, with 10 bases in between. Per the germline V gene, CDR1 is SGHNT and CDR2 is YYREEE (reference sequence). CDR3 length: 14 residues. The CDR3 protein is CASSRDQGTDTQYF. CDR3 DNA: TGTGCCAGCAGCCGGGACCAGGGCACAGATACGCAGTATTTT.

The V call is TRBV19, the J call TRBJ2-7; TRBD1 is a possible D gene (6 bases). The V and J ends lost 3 bases and 3 bases respectively, with 12 bases between them. This CDR3 spans 14 amino acids. The germline V gene has CDR1 LNHDA and CDR2 SQIVND (reference sequence). CDR3: CASSIGRGNYEQYF. Here the CDR3 DNA reads TGTGCCAGTAGTATCGGCAGGGGCAACTACGAGCAGTACTTC.

The chain uses TRBV19 and TRBJ1-5, with D possibly being TRBD1 (6 bases). The CDR3 sequence is 16 residues long. Germline-derived CDR1 and CDR2 are LNHDA and SQIVND (reference sequence). V was shortened by 4 bases and J by 2 bases, with 15 bases between the two germline ends. Here the CDR3 reads CASSSPRGRGNQPQHF. In DNA form, the CDR3 reads TGTGCCAGTAGTAGCCCCAGGGGCCGGGGCAATCAGCCCCAGCATTTT.

The chain uses TRBV2 and TRBJ1-6; TRBD1 matches 9 bases. V was clipped by 4 bases and J by 6 bases; unmatched bases: 7. CDR3 length: 16 residues. Germline CDR1 is SNHLY and CDR2 is FYNNEI. CDR3: CASSVQGTGTNSPLHF. The CDR3 nucleotides are TGTGCCAGCAGTGTCCAGGGGACAGGGACTAATTCACCCCTCCACTTT.

V is TRBV7-8 and J is TRBJ1-2; D is undetermined. The CDR3 spans 18 residues. V was cut by 5 bases and J by 8 bases, with 30 bases left in between. Germline loops: CDR1 SGHVS, CDR2 FQNEAQ. As DNA, the CDR3 is TGTGCCAGCAGCCAACTTCTTCTTAGGTCGAAAGGGCCTGTCGGCTACACCTTC. Translating gives CASSQLLLRSKGPVGYTF. The full variable domain, its missing parts supplied by reference TRBV7-8 and TRBJ1-2, is GAGVSQSPRYKVAKRGQDVALRCDPISGHVSLFWYQQALGQGPEFLTYFQNEAQLDKSGLPSDRFFAERPEGSVSTLKIQRTQQEDSAVYLCASSQLLLRSKGPVGYTFGSGTRLTVV.

The chain is built from TRBV5-1 and TRBJ2-3; the match to TRBD2 covers 7 bases. The CDR3 sequence is 14 residues long. The junction had 6 bases not matched to a gene; V was cut back by 6 bases and J by 2 bases. From germline, CDR1 is SGHRS and CDR2 YFSETQ. The CDR3 sequence is CASTRDYPTDTQYF. The CDR3 DNA reads TGCGCCAGCACACGGGACTACCCCACAGATACGCAGTATTTT.

The chain has TRBV3-1 (or the pseudogene TRBV3-2) and TRBJ2-7; D possibly uses TRBD1 or TRBD2 (5 bases each). Germline CDR1 and CDR2: LGHDT and YNNKEL (reference sequence). CDR3 length: 13 amino acids. The V gene lost 4 bases and the J gene lost 10 bases, with 17 bases spanning the gap. CDR3 nucleotides: TGTGCCAGCAGCCTTATGGGACCAGAATTACAGTACTTC. This encodes CASSLMGPELQYF.

The V and J genes are TRBV7-9 and TRBJ1-3; 8 nucleotides match TRBD1. The germline CDR1 and CDR2 sequences are SEHNR and FQNEAQ (reference sequence). The CDR3 is made up of 16 amino acids. The junction had 6 bases not matched to a gene; V was cut back by 5 bases and J by 0 bases. For the CDR3, the DNA is TGTGCCAGCAGCCCAGGACAGGGAACCTCTGGAAACACCATATATTTT. Amino acids: CASSPGQGTSGNTIYF. The full variable domain, in which reference TRBV7-9 and TRBJ1-3 provide the parts outside the CDR3, is DTGVSQNPRHKITKRGQNVTFRCDPISEHNRLYWYRQTLGQGPEFLTYFQNEAQLEKSRLLSDRFSAERPKGSFSTLEIQRTEQGDSAMYLCASSPGQGTSGNTIYFGEGSWLTVV.